These 4 T cell receptor beta chains were all obtained from the same sample, sequenced in a study of T cell responses to AZD1222 COVID-19 vaccine. TCRdb's copy holds only in-frame clones and misses some; the assay was immunoSEQ multiplex PCR. The sample holds 90,000 to 120,000 clones, around 90% seen once. Source: peripheral blood, taken 28 days after the second AZD1222 dose. The receptors derive from an adult who received the AZD1222 COVID-19 vaccine.

The V and J genes are TRBV7-2 and TRBJ2-7; tentative D call: TRBD2 (5 bases). The CDR3 runs 15 residues. In germline, CDR1 is SGHTA, CDR2 FQGNSA. Trimming removed 6 bases at V and 0 bases at J, with 15 bases between. DNA for the CDR3: TGTGCCAGCAGTGTTGGGAGCATGGGCTCCTACGAGCAGTACTTC. It codes for CASSVGSMGSYEQYF.

The CDR3 protein is CASSFGGSHYGYTF. The DNA of the CDR3 is TGTGCCAGCAGTTTCGGAGGCAGTCACTATGGCTACACCTTC. V and J are TRBV27 and TRBJ1-2; D unresolved. Germline loops: CDR1 MNHEY, CDR2 SMNVEV (reference sequence). The CDR3 contains 14 residues. The V end was cut by 3 bases, the J end by 3 bases, with 11 bases between.

The chain couples TRBV9 to TRBJ1-5; 8 bases are shared with TRBD1. CDR1 SGDLS and CDR2 YYNGEE come from the germline V gene. With 4 bases clipped from V and 5 bases from J, the junction kept 8 bases outside the gene matches. This CDR3 has 15 residues. The CDR3 DNA sequence: TGTGCCAGCAGCCCCGACGGACAGGGCCATCAGCCCCAGCATTTT. Translated: CASSPDGQGHQPQHF.

V gene TRBV5-1 combines with J gene TRBJ1-6; weak D call: TRBD1 (5 bases). The CDR3 extends over 15 amino acids. The V gene lost 3 bases and the J gene lost 8 bases, with 15 bases spanning the gap. Germline CDR1 and CDR2: SGHRS and YFSETQ. The CDR3 reads CASSSSGGSDSPLHF. Here the CDR3 DNA reads TGCGCCAGCAGCTCTAGCGGGGGGAGCGATTCACCCCTCCACTTT.